The source of this T cell receptor (beta chain) is a study of cytomegalovirus exposure and HLA in healthy donors. In its sample, this clone was seen a few times. In the PCR, 60 Vbeta and 13 Jbeta primers were used. The protocol was immunoSEQ multiplex PCR, while the TCRdb copy is restricted to in-frame clones and leaves out a portion. The table has under 100,000 clones, approximately 83% seen once. The receptor's source is a man in his forties or fifties in good health and CMV-seronegative. Sequenced material: PBMCs.

The CDR3 DNA reads TGTGCCAGCAGCGTAGATCCGCGGGAGGCTGAAGCTTTCTTT. Its translation is CASSVDPREAEAFF. The chain carries TRBV9 and TRBJ1-1; D uncertain. This CDR3 is built from 14 residues. Germline-derived CDR1 and CDR2 are SGDLS and YYNGEE. Trimming left V 0 bases short and J 6 bases short, with 12 bases between.